This T cell receptor beta chain stems from a study of T cell responses to AZD1222 COVID-19 vaccine. TCRdb keeps only in-frame clones here, not all; method: immunoSEQ multiplex PCR. The data show 150,000 to 200,000 clones, roughly 88% seen once. Overall study results and limits: Spike-specific TCR breadth rose after two AZD1222 doses, and depth rose as well. Baseline seropositivity characterized only a handful of AZD1222 recipients. Sampled repertoires all dated from after the peak T cell response.

J gave up 0 bases and V 2 bases, and 8 bases lay outside the gene matches. The germline V gene encodes CDR1 SGHRS and CDR2 YFSETQ. The CDR3 is made up of 17 amino acids. To note about this clone: Its antigen is undetermined.

The chain uses TRBV5-1 and TRBJ1-3, with 7 bases identical to TRBD1. Material: peripheral blood, obtained 28 days after the second AZD1222 dose. The clonotype originates from an adult who received the AZD1222 COVID-19 vaccine. CDR3 protein: CASSLDGQAGSGNTIYF. CDR3 DNA sequence: TGCGCCAGCAGCTTAGACGGACAGGCTGGCTCTGGAAACACCATATATTTT.